This T cell receptor (beta chain) was identified in a study of cytomegalovirus exposure and HLA in healthy donors. General study findings and limits: An ancestry cluster, one associated with Asian ancestry, reportedly showed fewer N-insertions than the 666-donor mean in a later analysis.

The PCR contained 60 Vbeta and 13 Jbeta primers. Profiling relied on immunoSEQ multiplex PCR, and the TCRdb table lists in-frame clones only, not all of them. The table shows roughly 120,000 clones, with about 72% occurring only once. Turning to this clone: Its target is unknown.

The CDR3 length is 13 residues. Between the trimmed V and J ends, which lost 5 bases and 5 bases, there was a span of 10 bases. CDR1 and CDR2 from the germline V gene are MNHNS and SASEGT. The receptor was isolated from a man aged 30 to 45 in good health and CMV-seropositive. What was sequenced was PBMCs. This chain uses TRBV6-1 with TRBJ2-1; D perhaps matches TRBD2 (6 bases). CDR3 region: CASSWRGDNEQFF. The DNA of the CDR3 is TGTGCCAGCAGTTGGCGGGGCGACAATGAGCAGTTCTTC.